The 2 T cell receptor beta chains below come from one sample, sequenced in a study of blood T cell repertoires in COVID-19. Profiling relied on immunoSEQ multiplex PCR, and the TCRdb table lists in-frame clones only, not all of them. The top ten clones hold more than 15% of a sample with about 50,000 clones, roughly 90% of them seen once. Specimen: peripheral blood. These receptors originate from a human donor in a cohort sampled during active COVID-19.

The chain couples TRBV15 to TRBJ1-4; D gene unclear. CDR1 and CDR2 (germline): LNHNV, YYDKDF (reference sequence). CDR3 length equals 13 residues. V lost 0 bases and J 8 bases, leaving 7 bases between the germline ends. The CDR3 DNA follows: TGTGCCACCAGCAGAGATTCCAGAGAAAAACTGTTTTTT. Translation gives CATSRDSREKLFF.

This sequence joins TRBV29-1 and TRBJ1-1; D gene unclear. V dropped 4 bases and J dropped 1 base, with 10 bases sitting between them. The CDR3 extends over 13 amino acids. CDR1 and CDR2 from the germline V gene are SQVTM and ANQGSEA. The CDR3 is CSVGQYENTEAFF. In DNA form, the CDR3 reads TGCAGCGTTGGCCAGTATGAGAACACTGAAGCTTTCTTT.